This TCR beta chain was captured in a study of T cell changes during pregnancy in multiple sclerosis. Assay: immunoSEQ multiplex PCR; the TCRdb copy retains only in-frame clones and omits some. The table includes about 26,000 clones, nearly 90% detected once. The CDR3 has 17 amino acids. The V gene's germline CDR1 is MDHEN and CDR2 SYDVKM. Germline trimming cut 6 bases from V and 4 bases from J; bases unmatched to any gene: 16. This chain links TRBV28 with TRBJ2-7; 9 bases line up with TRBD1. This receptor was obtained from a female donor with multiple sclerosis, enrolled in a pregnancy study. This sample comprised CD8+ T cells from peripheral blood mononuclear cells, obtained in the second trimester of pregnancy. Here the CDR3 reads CASSLVIRDRVTYEQYF. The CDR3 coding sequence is TGTGCCAGCAGCCTTGTGATCCGGGACAGGGTGACTTACGAGCAGTACTTC.